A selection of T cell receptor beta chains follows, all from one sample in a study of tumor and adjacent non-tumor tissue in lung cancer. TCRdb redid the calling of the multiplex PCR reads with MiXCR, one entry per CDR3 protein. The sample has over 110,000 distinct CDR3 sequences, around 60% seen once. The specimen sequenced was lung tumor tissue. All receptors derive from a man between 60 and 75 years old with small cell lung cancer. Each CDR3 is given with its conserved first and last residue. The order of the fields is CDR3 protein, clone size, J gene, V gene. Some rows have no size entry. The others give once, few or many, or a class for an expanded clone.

CDR3: CSARGVLYNSPLHF; size: NA; J: TRBJ1-6; V: TRBV20-1
CDR3: CASSGTFQETQYF; size: NA; J: TRBJ2-5; V: TRBV11-1
CDR3: CAGSNVPGQGRSSGANVLTF; size: once; J: TRBJ2-6; V: TRBV6-1
CDR3: CASSSPASETDTQYF; size: once; J: TRBJ2-3; V: TRBV7-9
CDR3: CASSYSFFSLDGSYVYTF; size: NA; J: TRBJ1-2; V: TRBV6-5
CDR3: CASNLASSDSYGQYF; size: NA; J: TRBJ2-7; V: TRBV11-2
CDR3: CAISPGTGVEKLFF; size: once; J: TRBJ1-4; V: TRBV10-3
CDR3: CSVVSGNTGELFF; size: many; J: TRBJ2-2; V: TRBV29-1
CDR3: CASNAPGLAYEQFF; size: NA; J: TRBJ2-1; V: TRBV11-3
CDR3: CASSLSGALGVSTGELFF; size: few; J: TRBJ2-2; V: TRBV12-3/TRBV12-4
CDR3: CASGHSGISSYNEQFF; size: many; J: TRBJ2-1; V: TRBV5-4
CDR3: CSAEPGTSGPYEQYF; size: many; J: TRBJ2-7; V: TRBV20-1
CDR3: CAALGVGNSRGYTF; size: NA; J: TRBJ1-2; V: TRBV28
CDR3: CSVSVGKGRACFF; size: medium-sized; J: TRBJ1-1; V: TRBV29-1
CDR3: CASSTIRVNNQPQHF; size: NA; J: TRBJ1-5; V: TRBV19
CDR3: CVASDGVKQYF; size: NA; J: TRBJ2-7; V: TRBV24-1
CDR3: CSVLGGGSAYNEQYF; size: NA; J: NA; V: TRBV29-1